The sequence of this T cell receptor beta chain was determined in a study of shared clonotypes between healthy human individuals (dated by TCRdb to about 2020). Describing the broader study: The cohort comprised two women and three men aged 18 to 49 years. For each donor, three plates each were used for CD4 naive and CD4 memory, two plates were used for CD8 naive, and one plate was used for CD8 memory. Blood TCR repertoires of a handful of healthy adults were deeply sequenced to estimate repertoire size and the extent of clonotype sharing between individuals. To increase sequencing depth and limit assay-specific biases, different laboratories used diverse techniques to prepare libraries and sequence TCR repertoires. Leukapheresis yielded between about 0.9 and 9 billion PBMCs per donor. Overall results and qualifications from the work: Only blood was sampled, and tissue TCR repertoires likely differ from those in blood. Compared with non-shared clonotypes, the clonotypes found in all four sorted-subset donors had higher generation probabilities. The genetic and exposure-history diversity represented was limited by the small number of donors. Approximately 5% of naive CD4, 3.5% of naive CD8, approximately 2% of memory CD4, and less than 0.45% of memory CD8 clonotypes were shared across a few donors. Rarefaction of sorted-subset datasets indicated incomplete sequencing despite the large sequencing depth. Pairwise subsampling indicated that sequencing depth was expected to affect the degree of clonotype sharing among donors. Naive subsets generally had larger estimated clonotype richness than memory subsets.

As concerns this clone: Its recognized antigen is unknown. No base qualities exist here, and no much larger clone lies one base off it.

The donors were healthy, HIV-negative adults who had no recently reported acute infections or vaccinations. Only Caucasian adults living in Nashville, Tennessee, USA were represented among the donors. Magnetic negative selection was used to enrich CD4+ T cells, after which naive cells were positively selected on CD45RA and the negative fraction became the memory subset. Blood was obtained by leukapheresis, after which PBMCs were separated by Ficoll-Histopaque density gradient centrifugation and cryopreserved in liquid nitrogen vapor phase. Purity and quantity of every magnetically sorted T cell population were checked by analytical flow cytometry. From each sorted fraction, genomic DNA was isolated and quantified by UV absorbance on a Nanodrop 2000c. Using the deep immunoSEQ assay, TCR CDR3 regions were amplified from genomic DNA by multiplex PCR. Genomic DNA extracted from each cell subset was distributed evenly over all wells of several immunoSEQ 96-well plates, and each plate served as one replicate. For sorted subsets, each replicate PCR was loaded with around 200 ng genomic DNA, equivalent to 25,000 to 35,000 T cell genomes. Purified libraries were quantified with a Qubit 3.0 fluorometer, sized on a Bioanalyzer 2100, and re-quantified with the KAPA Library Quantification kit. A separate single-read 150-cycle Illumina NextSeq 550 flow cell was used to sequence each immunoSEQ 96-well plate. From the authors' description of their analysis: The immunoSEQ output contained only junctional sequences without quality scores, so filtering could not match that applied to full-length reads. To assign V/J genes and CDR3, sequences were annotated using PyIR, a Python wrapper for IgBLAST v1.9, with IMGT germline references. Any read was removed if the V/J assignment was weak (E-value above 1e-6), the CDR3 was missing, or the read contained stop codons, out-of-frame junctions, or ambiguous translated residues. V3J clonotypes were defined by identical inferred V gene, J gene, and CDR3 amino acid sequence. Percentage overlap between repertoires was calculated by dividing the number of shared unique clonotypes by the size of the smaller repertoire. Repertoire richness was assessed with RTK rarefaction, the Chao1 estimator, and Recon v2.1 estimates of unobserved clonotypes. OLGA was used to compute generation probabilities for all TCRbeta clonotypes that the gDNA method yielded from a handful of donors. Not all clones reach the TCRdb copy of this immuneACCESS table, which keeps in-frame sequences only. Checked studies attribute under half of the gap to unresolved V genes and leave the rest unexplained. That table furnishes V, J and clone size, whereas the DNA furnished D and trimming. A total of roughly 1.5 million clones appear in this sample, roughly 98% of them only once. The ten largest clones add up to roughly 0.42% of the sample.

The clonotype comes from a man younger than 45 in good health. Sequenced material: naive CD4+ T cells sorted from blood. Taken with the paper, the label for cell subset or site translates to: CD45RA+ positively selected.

CDR3 reads: CASSPQGHEQYF. In nucleotide form, the sequence is TGTGCCAGCAGTCCACAGGGCCACGAGCAGTACTTC. The chain is encoded by TRBV6-6 joined to TRBJ2-7, with TRBD1 as a weak D call on 6 bases. Reading the germline V gene (reference sequence) gives CDR1 MNHNY and CDR2 SVGAGI. The cysteine opens and the phenylalanine closes a CDR3 of 12 amino acids. CDR3 DNA only is kept here, 36 bases in frame from base 1. V lost 5 bases and J lost 5 bases; the stretch between them is 10 bases long.